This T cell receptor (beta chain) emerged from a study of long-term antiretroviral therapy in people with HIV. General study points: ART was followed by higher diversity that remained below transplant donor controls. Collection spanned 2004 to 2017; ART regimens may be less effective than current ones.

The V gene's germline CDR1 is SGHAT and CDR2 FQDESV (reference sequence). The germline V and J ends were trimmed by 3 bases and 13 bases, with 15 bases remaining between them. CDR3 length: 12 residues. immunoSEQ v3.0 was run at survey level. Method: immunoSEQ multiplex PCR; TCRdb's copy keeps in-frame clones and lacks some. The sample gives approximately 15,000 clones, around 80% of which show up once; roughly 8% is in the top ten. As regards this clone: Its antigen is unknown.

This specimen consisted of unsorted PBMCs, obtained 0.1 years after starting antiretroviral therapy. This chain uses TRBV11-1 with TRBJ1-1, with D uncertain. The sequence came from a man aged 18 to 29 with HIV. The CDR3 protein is CASSFNPVSVFF. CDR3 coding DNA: TGTGCCAGCAGCTTTAACCCCGTAAGTGTTTTCTTT.